This is a list of T cell receptor beta chains from one sample in a study of cytomegalovirus exposure and HLA in healthy donors. Profiled with immunoSEQ multiplex PCR; TCRdb holds only in-frame clones, not every one. Of under 85,000 clones in the sample, approximately 92% were seen once. Material: PBMCs. Receptors were obtained from a man aged 18 to 29 in good health and CMV-seropositive. Each CDR3 is given with its conserved first and last residue. The D gene is left open where the match is weak. The size of a clone is reported for some rows only, either as once, few or many, or as a class for expanded clones.

v_gene	j_gene	abundance	d_gene	CDR3nt	CDR3aa
TRBV27	TRBJ2-5	once	TRBD1	TGTGCCAGCAGTCCGCGGACAGGGTCTGCGGGGCAAGAGACCCAGTACTTC	CASSPRTGSAGQETQYF
TRBV5-1	TRBJ2-1	NA	TRBD1	TGCGCCAGCAGCGACGGTCAGGGGGTCAATGAGCAGTTCTTC	CASSDGQGVNEQFF
TRBV5-1	TRBJ2-5	NA	TRBD2	TGCGCCAGTAGCGGGAGTGAAGGAGGAGAGACCCAGTACTTC	CASSGSEGGETQYF
TRBV11-1	TRBJ2-1	NA	TRBD2	TGTGCCAGCAGCTTACGGACTAGCGGGAGCAATGAGCAGTTCTTC	CASSLRTSGSNEQFF
TRBV19	TRBJ2-7	once	TRBD2	TGTGCCAGTAGCCCGGGACTAGCGGACTACGAGCAGTACTTC	CASSPGLADYEQYF
TRBV15	TRBJ2-1	NA	TRBD1	TGTGCCACCAGCAGAGCCGGGACAGGGATCTACAATGAGCAGTTCTTC	CATSRAGTGIYNEQFF
TRBV7-8	TRBJ2-7	NA	TRBD2	TGTGCCAGCAGCTATGGACTAGCGGTTGCCTACGAGCAGTACTTC	CASSYGLAVAYEQYF
TRBV6-6	TRBJ2-6	NA	NA	TGTGCCAGCAGTTACTCCACAGGGACCGGGGCCAACGTCCTGACTTTC	CASSYSTGTGANVLTF
TRBV29-1	TRBJ2-5	NA	NA	TGCAGCGTTAAAGGACAGCAAGAGACCCAGTACTTC	CSVKGQQETQYF
TRBV5-1	TRBJ2-1	NA	TRBD1	TGCGCCAGCAGCTTCGCGGACAGGGACGACAATGAGCAGTTCTTC	CASSFADRDDNEQFF
TRBV13	TRBJ2-7	NA	TRBD2	TGTGCCAGCAGCTCGGGGGGTAGCGGGAGAGTTGACGAGCAGTACTTC	CASSSGGSGRVDEQYF
TRBV6-5	TRBJ2-7	NA	TRBD1	TGTGCCAGCAGTTACTCCGGACAGGGGAGCGAGCAGTACTTC	CASSYSGQGSEQYF
TRBV2	TRBJ1-2	NA	NA	TGTGCCAGCAGTGACCTCCGATCAACTTATGGCTACACCTTC	CASSDLRSTYGYTF
TRBV19	TRBJ1-1	NA	NA	TGTGCCAGTAGTGCTTACAACGCCGGGGGATGGGACACTGAAGCTTTCTTT	CASSAYNAGGWDTEAFF
TRBV14	TRBJ2-7	few	TRBD1	TGTGCCAGCAGCCAAGGGGGTCCTTACCGGGACAGGACACACGAGCAGTACTTC	CASSQGGPYRDRTHEQYF
TRBV5-5	TRBJ2-1	NA	NA	TGTGCCAGCAGCTTCCGGGACACGGTTTACAATGAGCAGTTCTTC	CASSFRDTVYNEQFF
TRBV7-6	TRBJ2-1	NA	TRBD2	TGTGCCAGCAGCTTAATGTCTAGCGGGACGAATGAGCAGTTCTTC	CASSLMSSGTNEQFF
TRBV28	TRBJ2-5	NA	NA	TGTGCCAGCAGTCCAAAGAGAGAGACCCAGTACTTC	CASSPKRETQYF
TRBV18	TRBJ2-1	NA	NA	TGTGCCAGCTCACCGGGCGGACTTGAGCAGTTCTTC	CASSPGGLEQFF
TRBV6-6	TRBJ1-1	NA	TRBD1	TGTGCCAGCAGTGCCCCGGGACAGGGGAACACTGAAGCTTTCTTT	CASSAPGQGNTEAFF
TRBV7-5	TRBJ2-7	NA	NA	TGTGCCAGAAGGTTCGGACTAGCGGACTCCTACGAGCAGTACTTC	CARRFGLADSYEQYF
TRBV11-2	TRBJ2-1	NA	NA	TGTGCCAGCAGAACCGGACAGAGCTCCTACAATGAGCAGTTCTTC	CASRTGQSSYNEQFF
TRBV7-8	TRBJ1-2	NA	TRBD1	TGTGCCAGCAGCTCCCCTCGGGCAGGGGGCTTCGGTGGCTACACCTTC	CASSSPRAGGFGGYTF
TRBV5-1	TRBJ2-3	NA	TRBD2	TGCGCCAGCAGCTCCAGCGGGAGTAGGGATACGCAGTATTTT	CASSSSGSRDTQYF
TRBV4-1	TRBJ1-3	NA	NA	TGCGCCAGCAGCCAAGAATATACAGGGCTTTTGGGAAACACCATATATTTT	CASSQEYTGLLGNTIYF
TRBV6-5	TRBJ1-2	NA	TRBD1	TGTGCCAGCATTCCGGGACAGAACTATGGCTACACCTTC	CASIPGQNYGYTF
TRBV5-1	TRBJ2-5	NA	NA	TGCGCCAGCAGCTTGTTCGGTTCGGGCAGGGGACGGGAGACCCAGTACTTC	CASSLFGSGRGRETQYF
TRBV2	TRBJ2-5	NA	TRBD2	TGTGCCAGCACCTTTGGGGGGAGCGGGAGGGGAGAGACCCAGTACTTC	CASTFGGSGRGETQYF
TRBV7-3	TRBJ2-1	NA	TRBD1	TGTGCCAGCAGCGAAAGCGGACAGGGAGACCCCTACAATGAGCAGTTCTTC	CASSESGQGDPYNEQFF
TRBV13	TRBJ2-7	NA	TRBD1	TGTGCCAGCAGCTCACCGGACAGGAGCTCCTACGAGCAGTACTTC	CASSSPDRSSYEQYF
TRBV9	TRBJ2-7	NA	NA	TGTGCCAGCAGCGTAGGCCCTAGCGCTAACTCCTACGAGCAGTACTTC	CASSVGPSANSYEQYF
TRBV7-6	TRBJ2-1	NA	TRBD2	TGTGCCAGCAGCTTAACTAGCGTCAATGAGCAGTTCTTC	CASSLTSVNEQFF
TRBV5-8	TRBJ2-1	NA	NA	TGTGCCAGCAGCTTGCGGGATCAGTTCTTC	CASSLRDQFF
TRBV30	TRBJ2-1	once	NA	TGTGCCTGGAATGGCGGGACTCCGCGGGATGAGCAGTTCTTC	CAWNGGTPRDEQFF
TRBV11-1	TRBJ1-2	NA	TRBD1	TGTGCCAGCAGCCCCGACAGGGGCATTGACTATGGCTACACCTTC	CASSPDRGIDYGYTF
TRBV7-2	TRBJ2-2	once	NA	TGTGCCAGCAGCTTAGATCCGAGGGTCACTAGCAAAACCGGGGAGCTGTTTTTT	CASSLDPRVTSKTGELFF
TRBV7-9	TRBJ2-2	NA	TRBD2	TGTGCCAGCAGCCGACTAGCGGGAGGGAACACCGGGGAGCTGTTTTTT	CASSRLAGGNTGELFF
TRBV19	TRBJ2-5	NA	NA	TGTGCCAGTAAGGCGGACAGACAAGAGACCCAGTACTTC	CASKADRQETQYF
TRBV16	TRBJ2-7	NA	TRBD2	TGTGCCAGCAGCCAATTAGGGACTAGTTTCGACGAGCAGTACTTC	CASSQLGTSFDEQYF
TRBV28	TRBJ2-1	once	TRBD2	TGTGCCAGCAGTTTACTTAGCGGGTCAAAAGGGCAGTTCTTC	CASSLLSGSKGQFF
TRBV10-3	TRBJ2-1	NA	NA	TGTGCCATCAGTGGGGCAACTGGTCGGGAAACCCCTCCGAGCTCCTACAATGAGCAGTTCTTC	CAISGATGRETPPSSYNEQFF
TRBV28	TRBJ1-5	NA	TRBD1	TGTGCCAGCCGGGGACAGGGTAACAATCAGCCCCAGCATTTT	CASRGQGNNQPQHF
TRBV9	TRBJ2-5	NA	NA	TGTGCCAGCAGCGCTCGACAGTTCCAAGAGACCCAGTACTTC	CASSARQFQETQYF
TRBV27	TRBJ1-2	NA	NA	TGTGCCAGCAGTTTATCGAGGGCAGCTAACTATGGCTACACCTTC	CASSLSRAANYGYTF
TRBV27	TRBJ1-2	NA	TRBD1	TGTGCCAGCAGATCAGCGACAGGGTGGGGCTATGGCTACACCTTC	CASRSATGWGYGYTF
TRBV28	TRBJ2-7	NA	TRBD2	TGTGCCAGCAGTTTCGCGGAAGCGGGAGGGAGAATCGAGCAGTACTTC	CASSFAEAGGRIEQYF
TRBV27	TRBJ2-3	NA	NA	TGTGCCAGCAGTTTATCGCTCAGTGAGGCAGATACGCAGTATTTT	CASSLSLSEADTQYF
TRBV4-1	TRBJ2-1	NA	NA	TGCGCCAGCAGCCAAGATGACAGGTTCCAGTTCTTC	CASSQDDRFQFF
TRBV6-4	TRBJ2-1	few	TRBD2	TGTGCCAGCAGTGAGCGAGCTAGCGGATCCTACAATGAGCAGTTCTTC	CASSERASGSYNEQFF
TRBV6-4	TRBJ1-2	NA	NA	TGTGCCAGCAGGAGGGAATCTCAGGCTTCGGGCTATGGCTACACCTTC	CASRRESQASGYGYTF
TRBV2	TRBJ2-1	NA	TRBD2	TGTGCCAGCAGCCCCGGGACTAGCGGGATCGACAATGAGCAGTTCTTC	CASSPGTSGIDNEQFF